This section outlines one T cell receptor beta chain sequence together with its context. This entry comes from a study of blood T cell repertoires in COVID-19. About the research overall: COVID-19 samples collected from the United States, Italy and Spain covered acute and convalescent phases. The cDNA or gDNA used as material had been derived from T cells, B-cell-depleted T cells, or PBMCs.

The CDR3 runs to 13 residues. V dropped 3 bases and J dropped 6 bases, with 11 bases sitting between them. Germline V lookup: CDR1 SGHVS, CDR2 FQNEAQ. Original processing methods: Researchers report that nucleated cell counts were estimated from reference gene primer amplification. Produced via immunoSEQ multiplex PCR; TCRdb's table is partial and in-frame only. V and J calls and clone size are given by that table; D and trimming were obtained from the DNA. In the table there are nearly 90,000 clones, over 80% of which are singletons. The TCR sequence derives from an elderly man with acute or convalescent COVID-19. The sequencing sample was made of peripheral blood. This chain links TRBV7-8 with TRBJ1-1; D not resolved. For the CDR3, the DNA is TGTGCCAGCAGCTTTTTTCGGGGTGCTGAAGCTTTCTTT. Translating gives CASSFFRGAEAFF.